The next 17 T cell receptor beta chains were all read from a single sample in a study of T cells after yellow fever vaccination. One entry per CDR3 protein, called by TCRdb with MiXCR from the 5' RACE reads. Found here are fewer than 350,000 distinct CDR3 sequences, around 4.5% of them singletons; the top ten hold 19%. The sample here was PBMCs, taken 15 days after the yellow fever booster vaccination. The receptors shown here come from a man between 18 and 29 years old who received the YFV17D yellow fever vaccine.

The chain links TRBV5-1 to TRBJ1-4, with TRBD1 matching 10 bases. The germline V gene encodes CDR1 SGHRS and CDR2 YFSETQ. The CDR3 runs to 17 residues. Germline trimming cut 0 bases from V and 5 bases from J; bases unmatched to any gene: 7. CDR3 bases: TGCGCCAGCAGCTTGGGGACTGGACAGGGGGGAAATGAAAAACTGTTTTTT. It yields the protein CASSLGTGQGGNEKLFF.

This clonotype was counted between two and nine times. The chain has TRBV6-1 and TRBJ1-5; D gene uncertain. V lost 1 base, J lost 7 bases, and 8 bases lay in between. The CDR3 sequence is 13 residues long. Per germline, CDR1 MNHNS and CDR2 SASEGT. As DNA, the CDR3 is TGTGCCAGCAGTGAAGGAGTTGTCCAGCCCCAGCATTTT. Its translation: CASSEGVVQPQHF.

This clonotype showed up many times. This chain links TRBV5-8 with TRBJ1-5; unclear D gene. The CDR3 consists of 13 residues. Trimming cost V 3 bases and J 9 bases, with 13 bases left between them. The germline V gene encodes CDR1 SGHTS and CDR2 YDEGEE. CDR3 protein: CASSSRGEWPQHF. CDR3 DNA sequence: TGTGCCAGCAGCTCTAGAGGAGAATGGCCCCAGCATTTT. Complete variable domain (other parts from reference TRBV5-8 and TRBJ1-5): EAGVTQSPTHLIKTRGQQATLRCSPISGHTSVYWYQQALGLGLQFLLWYDEGEERNRGNFPPRFSGRQFPNYSSELNVNALELEDSALYLCASSSRGEWPQHFGDGTRLSIL.

This clonotype has at least ten counts. CDR3 bases: TGTGCCAGCAGCTCCCCCACCGGAATGGGAGATACGCAGTATTTT. This gives the protein CASSSPTGMGDTQYF. V usage is TRBV7-9 and J usage is TRBJ2-3; no definite D call. V lost 4 bases and J 5 bases, leaving 16 bases between the germline ends. The length of the CDR3 is 15 residues. Germline V gene lookup returns CDR1 SEHNR and CDR2 FQNEAQ (reference sequence).

This chain connects TRBV27 to TRBJ2-7; tentatively, D is TRBD1 (6 bases). This CDR3 spans 13 amino acids. V was pared by 5 bases and J by 4 bases, with 12 bases between. The germline CDR1 and CDR2 sequences are MNHEY and SMNVEV (reference sequence). The CDR3 here is CASSRQGSYEQYV. CDR3 DNA sequence: TGTGCCAGCAGTCGGCAGGGGTCGTACGAGCAGTACGTC.

The CDR3 sequence is CASSGGALRGAFF. The CDR3 region has the DNA TGTGCCAGCAGCGGCGGGGCCCTACGAGGAGCTTTCTTT. This chain links TRBV7-9 with TRBJ1-1; a possible D gene is TRBD1 (5 bases). V shed 5 bases and J shed 10 bases, with 17 bases lying between them. This CDR3 contains 13 residues. In germline, CDR1 is SEHNR, CDR2 FQNEAQ (reference sequence).

There are a few counts of this clonotype. The chain has TRBV10-3 and TRBJ2-5; weak D call: TRBD1 (6 bases). This CDR3 is built from 14 residues. Deletions cut 2 bases from V and 5 bases from J, with 12 bases between. Germline CDR1 ENHRY, CDR2 SYGVKD. The CDR3 bases are TGTGCCATCAGTGAGAGTTCAGGGGAGGAGACCCAGTACTTC. The encoded protein is CAISESSGEETQYF.

DNA of the CDR3: TGCGCCAGCAGCTTACAGGACAGCTCTGTGGAAAAACTGTTTTTT. Protein product: CASSLQDSSVEKLFF. V usage is TRBV5-1 and J usage is TRBJ1-4, with D possibly matching TRBD1 (6 bases). CDR1 and CDR2 from the germline V gene are SGHRS and YFSETQ. Trimming stripped 2 bases from V and 8 bases from J, with 16 bases between. The CDR3 covers 15 residues.

This clonotype was observed many times. This chain joins TRBV6-2 or TRBV6-3 and TRBJ2-5; 7 bases agree with TRBD1. CDR3 length equals 12 residues. The V gene's germline CDR1 is MNHEY and CDR2 SVGEGT. The J segment lost 7 bases and the V segment lost 6 bases, leaving 5 bases of the junction unmatched. The CDR3 loop is CASRGGGGTQYF. The CDR3 DNA is TGTGCCAGCAGAGGGGGCGGCGGGACCCAGTACTTC.

This clonotype has a count of ten or more. J is TRBJ2-2 and V is TRBV12-3 or TRBV12-4; D is undetermined. The V gene lost 0 bases and the J gene lost 3 bases, with 5 bases spanning the gap. There are 14 residues in the CDR3. CDR3 in DNA: TGTGCCAGCAGTTTAGCGGGTTACACCGGGGAGCTGTTTTTT. Translating gives CASSLAGYTGELFF.

This clonotype was counted between two and nine times. This chain connects TRBV7-9 to TRBJ2-5; a weak D match, TRBD2 (6 bases). The CDR3 sequence is 13 residues long. The V gene's germline CDR1 is SEHNR and CDR2 FQNEAQ (reference sequence). V lost 1 base and J lost 7, with 10 bases in between. Written as DNA, the CDR3 is TGTGCCAGCAGCTTAGACGGGGGTTCGACCCAGTACTTC. It codes for CASSLDGGSTQYF.

This clonotype has a handful of counts. J is TRBJ2-7 and V is TRBV28, with a tentative D call TRBD2 (5 bases). Germline CDR1 is MDHEN and CDR2 is SYDVKM. This CDR3 comprises 15 residues. The germline V and J ends were trimmed by 4 bases and 5 bases, with 18 bases remaining between them. For the CDR3, the DNA is TGTGCCAGCAGTTCAGCGGCCCCCGTGGTTCACGAGCAGTACGTC. As protein: CASSSAAPVVHEQYV.

This clonotype was observed a few times. The chain recombines TRBV7-9 with TRBJ2-6; D gene uncertain. The V gene lost 3 bases and the J gene lost 4 bases, with 10 bases spanning the gap. The CDR3 extends over 15 amino acids. The germline V gene encodes CDR1 SEHNR and CDR2 FQNEAQ (reference sequence). In DNA form, the CDR3 reads TGTGCCAGCAGCTTCGCAGCAGTAGGGGCCAACGTCCTGACTTTC. It encodes CASSFAAVGANVLTF.

This clonotype showed up many times. The gene calls are TRBV7-6 and TRBJ2-3; D call uncertain. V lost 0 bases and J lost 8, with 9 bases in between. This CDR3 is 13 amino acids long. Germline CDR1 reads SGHVS; CDR2 reads FNYEAQ. The DNA of the CDR3 is TGTGCCAGCAGCTTAGCCACGACTGGTACGCAGTATTTT. Its protein is CASSLATTGTQYF. Variable domain in full (rest from reference TRBV7-6 and TRBJ2-3): GAGVSQSPRYKVTKRGQDVALRCDPISGHVSLYWYRQALGQGPEFLTYFNYEAQQDKSGLPNDRFSAERPEGSISTLTIQRTEQRDSAMYRCASSLATTGTQYFGPGTRLTVL.

The genes are TRBV4-2 and TRBJ2-7; no clear D gene. Germline-derived CDR1 and CDR2 are LGHNA and YNFKEQ. The CDR3 runs 13 residues. Trimming shortened V by 4 bases and J by 3 bases, and 10 bases separated the two germline ends. The CDR3 coding sequence is TGTGCCAGCAGCCCGGAACCAGTCTACGAGCAGTACTTC. It encodes CASSPEPVYEQYF.

This chain joins TRBV5-1 and TRBJ1-2, with D uncertain. The length of the CDR3 is 14 residues. CDR1 SGHRS and CDR2 YFSETQ come from the germline V gene. The V end lost 7 bases, the J end lost 3 bases, and 16 bases lay between the germline ends. This chain's CDR3 is CASFPVPGDYGYTF. The CDR3 DNA reads TGCGCCAGCTTTCCCGTACCGGGCGACTATGGCTACACCTTC. The variable domain in full, completed from reference TRBV5-1 and TRBJ1-2, reads KAGVTQTPRYLIKTRGQQVTLSCSPISGHRSVSWYQQTPGQGLQFLFEYFSETQRNKGNFPGRFSGRQFSNSRSEMNVSTLELGDSALYLCASFPVPGDYGYTFGSGTRLTVV.

This clonotype was counted many times. J is TRBJ2-7 and V is TRBV1; whether TRBD1, the table's D call, matches the DNA was not checked. TRBV1 is listed as a pseudogene. The CDR3 is made up of 15 amino acids. CDR3 bases: TGCACCAGCAGCCAGACAGGGGGTGAAACCTACGAGCAGTACTTC. This codes for CTSSQTGGETYEQYF.